This entry lists 23 T cell receptor beta chains sequenced from one sample in a study of blood T cell repertoires in COVID-19. Only in-frame clones appear in the TCRdb table, and some are missing; sequencing was by immunoSEQ multiplex PCR. The sample shows 90,000 to 150,000 clones, 85% to 90% of them seen only once. Sequenced input: peripheral blood. Source of these receptors: an older man with active or convalescent COVID-19.

The chain carries TRBV5-1 and TRBJ2-5; 14 bases map to TRBD2. This CDR3 region has 17 residues. With 0 bases clipped from V and 5 bases from J, the junction kept 6 bases outside the gene matches. Germline V gene lookup returns CDR1 SGHRS and CDR2 YFSETQ. The CDR3 loop is CASSLGGLAGDLETQYF. CDR3 DNA: TGCGCCAGCAGCTTGGGGGGACTAGCGGGAGATTTGGAGACCCAGTACTTC. Together with reference TRBV5-1 and TRBJ2-5, the CDR3 gives the full variable domain: KAGVTQTPRYLIKTRGQQVTLSCSPISGHRSVSWYQQTPGQGLQFLFEYFSETQRNKGNFPGRFSGRQFSNSRSEMNVSTLELGDSALYLCASSLGGLAGDLETQYFGPGTRLLVL.

The gene calls are TRBV6-5 and TRBJ2-3; 8 bases line up with TRBD2. Per the germline V gene, CDR1 is MNHEY and CDR2 is SVGAGI. The CDR3 is 11 amino acids. Trimming at V came to 4 bases and at J to 13 bases, leaving 4 bases not matched to a gene. In nucleotides, the CDR3 is TGTGCCAGCAGTTCGGGACTAGTCAAGTATTTT. Protein product: CASSSGLVKYF.

The chain has TRBV9 and TRBJ1-1; D is unresolved. Trimming shortened V by 0 bases and J by 4 bases, and 13 bases separated the two germline ends. The CDR3 sequence is 15 residues long. Germline assignment: CDR1 SGDLS and CDR2 YYNGEE. The CDR3 region is CASSVEVRGSTEAFF. CDR3 DNA sequence: TGTGCCAGCAGCGTAGAAGTCCGAGGATCCACTGAAGCTTTCTTT.

This chain links TRBV28 with TRBJ2-7, with TRBD2 identical over 11 bases. The V gene end was trimmed by 6 bases and the J gene end by 5 bases; junction bases not matched to a gene: 18. Germline CDR1 MDHEN, CDR2 SYDVKM. The CDR3 is 18 residues long. CDR3 bases: TGTGCCAGCAGATCTCGAGGGGGCGCCCTAGCGGGAGGACACGAGCAGTACTTC. Its translation: CASRSRGGALAGGHEQYF.

This clone was counted once. The chain joins TRBV29-1 to TRBJ2-7, with 8 bases aligning to TRBD2. Germline V gene sequence: CDR1 SQVTM, CDR2 ANQGSEA. The CDR3 has 12 residues. Trimming removed 5 bases from V and 5 bases from J; junction bases left unmatched: 5. The DNA for the CDR3 is TGCAGCGTTCGGGGGGGCAGCGACGAGCAGTACTTC. Protein sequence: CSVRGGSDEQYF.

The chain carries TRBV9 and TRBJ2-7; D possibly corresponds to TRBD2 (6 bases). This CDR3 region has 14 residues. Germline values: CDR1 SGDLS, CDR2 YYNGEE. Trimming stripped 4 bases from V and 2 bases from J, with 13 bases between. CDR3 coding DNA: TGTGCCAGCAGCCCCCTGGCGGGGCCCTACGAGCAGTACTTC. Translating gives CASSPLAGPYEQYF.

The rearrangement uses TRBV29-1 and TRBJ2-1; 8 nucleotides agree with TRBD2. V lost 7 bases, J lost 0 bases, and 5 bases stayed unmatched. This CDR3 has 14 residues. Looked up from germline, CDR1 is SQVTM and CDR2 is ANQGSEA. This CDR3 reads CSASGSSSYNEQFF. CDR3 bases: TGCAGCGCCAGCGGGAGTTCCTCCTACAATGAGCAGTTCTTC.

The chain carries TRBV7-9 and TRBJ1-6, with D maybe TRBD1 (6 bases). This CDR3 has 14 residues. Germline V gives CDR1 SEHNR, CDR2 FQNEAQ (reference sequence). Trimming removed 5 bases from V and 7 bases from J, with 12 bases in between. The CDR3 DNA sequence: TGTGCCAGCAGCCAGGGGACGGAAAATTCACCCCTCCACTTT. It encodes CASSQGTENSPLHF.

This clone is categorized as medium-sized. V gene TRBV7-9 combines with J gene TRBJ1-3, with a tentative D call TRBD1 (5 bases). The CDR3 is 12 amino acids. V gave up 1 base and J gave up 13 bases, with 11 bases separating them. Germline assignment: CDR1 SEHNR and CDR2 FQNEAQ (reference sequence). The CDR3 DNA is TGTGCCAGCAGCTTAGAAGGGGCATCTATATATTTT. It is translated as CASSLEGASIYF.

V usage is TRBV18 and J usage is TRBJ2-7; TRBD1 is a possible D gene (6 bases). The V end lost 6 bases, the J end lost 6 bases, and 15 bases lay between the germline ends. Per germline, CDR1 KGHSH and CDR2 LQKENI. The CDR3 covers 13 residues. This CDR3 is CASSYGQSSEQYF. CDR3 nucleotides: TGTGCCAGCTCGTACGGACAGTCGAGCGAGCAGTACTTC.

This clone was observed once. The chain joins TRBV5-8 to TRBJ1-1; D unresolved. The CDR3 runs to 14 residues. CDR1 and CDR2 from the germline V gene are SGHTS and YDEGEE. V shed 1 base and J shed 2 bases, with 9 bases lying between them. The CDR3 coding sequence is TGTGCCAGCAGCTTGTTGTTCAGAAACACTGAAGCTTTCTTT. Protein product: CASSLLFRNTEAFF. The entire variable domain, with the rest obtained from reference TRBV5-8 and TRBJ1-1, is as follows: EAGVTQSPTHLIKTRGQQATLRCSPISGHTSVYWYQQALGLGLQFLLWYDEGEERNRGNFPPRFSGRQFPNYSSELNVNALELEDSALYLCASSLLFRNTEAFFGQGTRLTVV.

The table lists this clone with a few counts. The CDR3 DNA sequence: TGTGCCAGCAGCTTAGGACAGGGTTTCGCTGAAGCTTTCTTT. It is translated as CASSLGQGFAEAFF. The V call is TRBV7-2, the J call TRBJ1-1; TRBD1 aligns across 7 bases. Germline loops: CDR1 SGHTA, CDR2 FQGNSA. Losses at the gene ends were 1 base for V and 6 bases for J; bases not matched to a gene: 5. CDR3 length: 14 amino acids.

V is TRBV30 and J is TRBJ1-4, with D unclear. Trimming stripped 8 bases from V and 4 bases from J, with 14 bases between. CDR3 length equals 13 residues. Germline values: CDR1 GTSNPN, CDR2 SVGIG (reference sequence). CDR3 protein: CAQGGAGNEKLFF. The CDR3 coding sequence is TGTGCCCAAGGAGGTGCGGGTAATGAAAAACTGTTTTTT.

J is TRBJ2-3 and V is TRBV18, with 9 bases that match TRBD1. Unmatched junction bases numbered 3, after V lost 4 bases and J lost 4 bases. CDR3 size: 14 residues. Germline V CDR1 and CDR2: KGHSH, LQKENI. In DNA form, the CDR3 reads TGTGCCAGCTCACGGGGACAGGGAGCAGATACGCAGTATTTT. This sequence encodes CASSRGQGADTQYF.

The chain uses TRBV7-9 and TRBJ2-7; 7 nucleotides agree with TRBD1. Germline-derived CDR1 and CDR2 are SEHNR and FQNEAQ (reference sequence). The V and J ends lost 0 bases and 3 bases, in that order; junction bases with no gene match: 5. The CDR3 loop spans 15 amino acids. CDR3 coding DNA: TGTGCCAGCAGCTTAGCGCGAGGACAGGTCTACGAGCAGTACTTC. Protein: CASSLARGQVYEQYF.

The CDR3 region is CASSPYDREQSNYGYTF. CDR3 DNA sequence: TGTGCCAGCAGTCCTTACGACAGGGAACAATCTAACTATGGCTACACCTTC. The chain recombines TRBV6-6 with TRBJ1-2, with TRBD1 matching over 7 bases. Trimming removed 5 bases from V and 0 bases from J; junction bases left unmatched: 12. Germline CDR1 reads MNHNY; CDR2 reads SVGAGI (reference sequence). There are 17 residues in the CDR3.

The rearrangement links TRBV27 to TRBJ2-7, with TRBD2 identical over 8 bases. The junction had 15 bases not matched to a gene; V was cut back by 10 bases and J by 4 bases. Germline loops: CDR1 MNHEY, CDR2 SMNVEV (reference sequence). This CDR3 has 15 amino acids. The CDR3: CATGLGREGAYEQYF. For the CDR3, the DNA is TGTGCCACCGGGTTGGGACGGGAGGGTGCATACGAGCAGTACTTC.

This sequence joins TRBV10-1 and TRBJ1-1; perhaps TRBD1 as D (5 bases). This CDR3 spans 14 amino acids. With 3 bases removed from V and 3 bases from J, the gap between germline ends came to 11 bases. Germline V gene data show CDR1 as WNHNN and CDR2 as SYGVQD (reference sequence). The CDR3 DNA sequence: TGCGCCAGCAGTGAAGCAGGGAAGTACACTGAAGCTTTCTTT. This codes for CASSEAGKYTEAFF.

J is TRBJ1-6 and V is TRBV19, with TRBD1 identical over 8 bases. This CDR3 comprises 13 residues. Looked up from germline, CDR1 is LNHDA and CDR2 is SQIVND (reference sequence). V trimming: 8 bases; J trimming: 10 bases; junction bases outside the gene matches: 7. The CDR3 loop is CASSQGAESPLHF. DNA for the CDR3: TGTGCCAGTTCCCAGGGGGCTGAGTCACCCCTCCACTTT. Full variable domain (rest looked up from reference TRBV19 and TRBJ1-6): DGGITQSPKYLFRKEGQNVTLSCEQNLNHDAMYWYRQDPGQGLRLIYYSQIVNDFQKGDIAEGYSVSREKKESFPLTVTSAQKNPTAFYLCASSQGAESPLHFGNGTRLTVT.

This chain joins TRBV19 and TRBJ2-1; 9 nucleotides match TRBD1. V shed 5 bases, J shed 3 bases, and the junction held 8 bases outside the gene matches. The CDR3 has 16 residues. Germline values: CDR1 LNHDA, CDR2 SQIVND (reference sequence). Written as DNA, the CDR3 is TGTGCCAGTAGTCTAACAGGGGGCCGAATCTACAATGAGCAGTTCTTC. This codes for CASSLTGGRIYNEQFF.

The V call is TRBV27, the J call TRBJ2-6; tentative D call: TRBD1 (6 bases). V was cut by 4 bases and J by 0 bases, with 10 bases left in between. The CDR3 is 16 residues long. CDR1 and CDR2 from the germline V gene are MNHEY and SMNVEV (reference sequence). DNA for the CDR3: TGTGCCAGCAGTTCACAGGGTAGCTCTGGGGCCAACGTCCTGACTTTC. Encoded protein: CASSSQGSSGANVLTF.

This sequence joins TRBV28 and TRBJ2-1; 16 bases match TRBD2. V was clipped by 3 bases and J by 14 bases; unmatched bases: 10. The germline V gene encodes CDR1 MDHEN and CDR2 SYDVKM. The CDR3 is 16 amino acids. The CDR3 reads CASSFRGLAGGPGEFF. The CDR3 coding sequence is TGTGCCAGCAGTTTTAGGGGACTAGCGGGAGGGCCGGGTGAGTTCTTC.

The chain employs TRBV6-5 and TRBJ1-6; D is ambiguous. The V end lost 6 bases, the J end lost 6 bases, and 6 bases lay between the germline ends. Germline V gene lookup returns CDR1 MNHEY and CDR2 SVGAGI. This CDR3 spans 12 amino acids. The CDR3 loop is CASRRSNSPLHF. In DNA, the CDR3 is TGTGCCAGCAGACGGAGTAATTCACCCCTCCACTTT.